This T cell receptor beta chain was captured in a study of blood T cell repertoires in COVID-19. Study details: The study drew acute and convalescent COVID-19 samples from the United States, Italy and Spain. The analysed material was cDNA or gDNA that came from T cells, B-cell-depleted T cells, or PBMCs.

Per the study methods: The authors estimated nucleated cell counts from reference gene primer amplification. Data came from immunoSEQ multiplex PCR; TCRdb stores just in-frame clones and leaves some out. The V and J calls and clone size come from that table; D and trimming were worked out from the DNA. The data show around 72,000 clones, 70% to 90% seen once. This CDR3 has 12 residues. From germline, CDR1 is SGHVS and CDR2 FQNEAQ. Trimming cost V 5 bases and J 4 bases, with 8 bases left between them. J is TRBJ2-5 and V is TRBV7-8, with D hard to call. This receptor was taken from a woman aged 70-85 years with acute or convalescent COVID-19. The sequenced sample consisted of peripheral blood. CDR3: CASSPRRETQYF. The DNA for the CDR3 is TGTGCCAGCAGCCCCCGTAGAGAGACCCAGTACTTC.